Listed below are T cell receptor beta chains from one sample, sequenced in a study of graft-versus-host responses after intestinal transplantation. Produced via immunoSEQ multiplex PCR; TCRdb's table is partial and in-frame only. The sample carries 70,000 or so clones, approximately 80% recorded once. For these receptors, no antigen is known. The sequencing here drew on unstimulated CD4+ T cells sorted from spleen or lymph node cells, taken before transplant. These receptors all come from a human donor who was the organ donor for an intestinal transplant. Both conserved end residues are part of each CDR3. Fields, in order: CDR3 DNA, CDR3 protein, V gene, D gene, J gene, clone size. The D gene is left open where the match is weak. Expanded clones get a size class; other rows say once, few or many, or leave the size out.

CDR3nt: TGTGCCAGCAGCCTAAACAATGAGCAGTTCTTC
CDR3aa: CASSLNNEQFF
v_gene: TRBV9
d_gene: .
j_gene: TRBJ2-1
abundance: few

CDR3nt: TGTGCCAGCAGTGAAGTGGTGGCTAGCACAGATACGCAGTATTTT
CDR3aa: CASSEVVASTDTQYF
v_gene: TRBV2
d_gene: .
j_gene: TRBJ2-3
abundance: .

CDR3nt: TGTGCCAGCAGCTTGGTGGGGGCGCCCTACAATGAGCAGTTCTTC
CDR3aa: CASSLVGAPYNEQFF
v_gene: TRBV5-6
d_gene: .
j_gene: TRBJ2-1
abundance: once

CDR3nt: TGTGCCAGCAGTGTTGGACAGGCCTATAATTCACCCCTCCACTTT
CDR3aa: CASSVGQAYNSPLHF
v_gene: TRBV6-1
d_gene: TRBD1
j_gene: TRBJ1-6
abundance: .

CDR3nt: TGTGCCAGTAGTGAGGGCAGGCAAGAGACCCAGTACTTC
CDR3aa: CASSEGRQETQYF
v_gene: TRBV19
d_gene: .
j_gene: TRBJ2-5
abundance: .

CDR3nt: TGTGCCAGCAGCTGGGAACAGGGGACACTTGAAGCTTTCTTT
CDR3aa: CASSWEQGTLEAFF
v_gene: TRBV5-8
d_gene: TRBD1
j_gene: TRBJ1-1
abundance: .

CDR3nt: TGTGCCAGTAAAGCGACAGGGGGCGACTACACCTTC
CDR3aa: CASKATGGDYTF
v_gene: TRBV19
d_gene: TRBD1
j_gene: TRBJ1-2
abundance: .

CDR3nt: TGCAGCGTTGTTGTGGGGCTGGAGACCCAGTACTTC
CDR3aa: CSVVVGLETQYF
v_gene: TRBV29-1
d_gene: .
j_gene: TRBJ2-5
abundance: .

CDR3nt: TGTGCCAGCAGCCGCACTAGGGTAGAGACCCAGTACTTC
CDR3aa: CASSRTRVETQYF
v_gene: TRBV6-5
d_gene: .
j_gene: TRBJ2-5
abundance: .

CDR3nt: TGTGCCACCGCCACAGCCCCATCTAACTATGGCTACACCTTC
CDR3aa: CATATAPSNYGYTF
v_gene: TRBV19
d_gene: .
j_gene: TRBJ1-2
abundance: .

CDR3nt: TGTGCCAGCAGCGCGGGACCGTTGGAAGGGGATGGCTACACCTTC
CDR3aa: CASSAGPLEGDGYTF
v_gene: TRBV5-4
d_gene: .
j_gene: TRBJ1-2
abundance: .

CDR3nt: TGTGCCAGCAGTTTGCGCCAGGGGGCTGGCAATCAGCCCCAGCATTTT
CDR3aa: CASSLRQGAGNQPQHF
v_gene: TRBV28
d_gene: TRBD1
j_gene: TRBJ1-5
abundance: once

CDR3nt: TGTGCCAGCAGCTTAATCGGCCGGGGTCCTAATGAAAAACTGTTTTTT
CDR3aa: CASSLIGRGPNEKLFF
v_gene: TRBV7-9
d_gene: .
j_gene: TRBJ1-4
abundance: .

CDR3nt: TGCGCCAGCAGCTTGGGGGACAGGGAAGGCACAGATACGCAGTATTTT
CDR3aa: CASSLGDREGTDTQYF
v_gene: TRBV5-1
d_gene: TRBD1
j_gene: TRBJ2-3
abundance: .

CDR3nt: TGTGCCAGCAGCCCCCGGTTTAGCATCCCCACCGGGAAGAACACCGGGGAGCTGTTTTTT
CDR3aa: CASSPRFSIPTGKNTGELFF
v_gene: TRBV7-3
d_gene: .
j_gene: TRBJ2-2
abundance: .

CDR3nt: TGCGCCAGCAGCCCGCGACTAGCCTATCAAGAGACCCAGTACTTC
CDR3aa: CASSPRLAYQETQYF
v_gene: TRBV4-3
d_gene: TRBD2
j_gene: TRBJ2-5
abundance: .

CDR3nt: TGTGCCAGCAGCTTGGGTTTGGGGGACAGACATAGCAATCAGCCCCAGCATTTT
CDR3aa: CASSLGLGDRHSNQPQHF
v_gene: TRBV5-6
d_gene: TRBD1
j_gene: TRBJ1-5
abundance: .

CDR3nt: TGTGCCAGCAGTTACAAAGCGGGGGTGGTCACAGATACGCAGTATTTT
CDR3aa: CASSYKAGVVTDTQYF
v_gene: TRBV6-5
d_gene: TRBD2
j_gene: TRBJ2-3
abundance: .

CDR3nt: TGTGCCAGCAGCTCGGAAGGGTTAGCGGGGTACACTGAAGCTTTCTTT
CDR3aa: CASSSEGLAGYTEAFF
v_gene: TRBV5-4
d_gene: .
j_gene: TRBJ1-1
abundance: .

CDR3nt: TGTGCCAGCAGTTCCGTCGGGGTGGCACAGCCCCAGCATTTT
CDR3aa: CASSSVGVAQPQHF
v_gene: TRBV27
d_gene: .
j_gene: TRBJ1-5
abundance: few

CDR3nt: TGTGCCAGCAGCTCCCTAACCGGGGGGAGGGAGGGAAATGAGCAGTTCTTC
CDR3aa: CASSSLTGGREGNEQFF
v_gene: TRBV7-3
d_gene: TRBD2
j_gene: TRBJ2-1
abundance: .

CDR3nt: TGCGCCGGCCACAGGGGGTATGAAAAACTGTTTTTT
CDR3aa: CAGHRGYEKLFF
v_gene: TRBV10-1
d_gene: TRBD1
j_gene: TRBJ1-4
abundance: few

CDR3nt: TGTGCCAGCAGCGGAGGAAGTAATGAAAAACTGTTTTTT
CDR3aa: CASSGGSNEKLFF
v_gene: TRBV5-6
d_gene: .
j_gene: TRBJ1-4
abundance: .

CDR3nt: TGTGCCAGCAGTGAGCAGGACTATGGCTACACCTTC
CDR3aa: CASSEQDYGYTF
v_gene: TRBV6-1
d_gene: .
j_gene: TRBJ1-2
abundance: .

CDR3nt: TGTGCCTGGAGTGTCTGGAGTGCCACCTCTGGAAACACCATATATTTT
CDR3aa: CAWSVWSATSGNTIYF
v_gene: TRBV30
d_gene: .
j_gene: TRBJ1-3
abundance: .

CDR3nt: TGTGCCACCAGCAGAGCTAGGACAGGGGGGACAGATACGCAGTATTTT
CDR3aa: CATSRARTGGTDTQYF
v_gene: TRBV15
d_gene: TRBD1
j_gene: TRBJ2-3
abundance: .

CDR3nt: TGTGCCAGCAGCTCCCTCCCGTCCACTGAAGCTTTCTTT
CDR3aa: CASSSLPSTEAFF
v_gene: TRBV7-2
d_gene: .
j_gene: TRBJ1-1
abundance: .

CDR3nt: TGTGCCAGCAGCTTGGTGTCGGGGAATGAAAAACTGTTTTTT
CDR3aa: CASSLVSGNEKLFF
v_gene: TRBV5-6
d_gene: .
j_gene: TRBJ1-4
abundance: .

CDR3nt: TGCGCCAGCAGCCAGAGGGGACAGGGCTTTGAGCCCCAGCATTTT
CDR3aa: CASSQRGQGFEPQHF
v_gene: TRBV4-3
d_gene: TRBD1
j_gene: TRBJ1-5
abundance: .

CDR3nt: TGTGCCAGCAGCAACAGGGTTGGCTATGGCTACACCTTC
CDR3aa: CASSNRVGYGYTF
v_gene: TRBV6-5
d_gene: .
j_gene: TRBJ1-2
abundance: once

CDR3nt: TGTGCCAGTAGTATTGGAGTTAGCTATGGCTACACCTTC
CDR3aa: CASSIGVSYGYTF
v_gene: TRBV19
d_gene: .
j_gene: TRBJ1-2
abundance: .

CDR3nt: TGTGCCAGTAGTCCTGGCGGAGCGATTAGCACAGATACGCAGTATTTT
CDR3aa: CASSPGGAISTDTQYF
v_gene: TRBV19
d_gene: .
j_gene: TRBJ2-3
abundance: .

CDR3nt: TGTGCCAGCACCCGGGACAGGGACACTGAAGCTTTCTTT
CDR3aa: CASTRDRDTEAFF
v_gene: TRBV2
d_gene: TRBD1
j_gene: TRBJ1-1
abundance: once